The rows below give T cell receptor beta chains drawn from one sample of a study of control samples from healthy donors and cancer patients. The repertoire was sequenced with immunoSEQ multiplex PCR; TCRdb's copy has only in-frame clones and lacks some. The table shows roughly 98,000 clones, with roughly 93% occurring only once. Sequencing was carried out using blood. The receptors here all came from a man aged 18 to 35 in good health. Each CDR3 is given with its conserved first and last residue. Each record gives: clone size, J gene, V gene, D gene, CDR3 DNA, CDR3 protein. D genes are given only for firm matches. Clone size is shown for a subset of rows, as once, few, many or a class of expanded clone.

.,TRBJ1-4,TRBV7-8,TRBD1,TGTGCCAGCAGCTTAGGTACAGGGGCAACTAATGAAAAACTGTTTTTT,CASSLGTGATNEKLFF
.,TRBJ2-5,TRBV9,TRBD1,TGTGCCAGCAGTCCCTCCGGGACAGAGAAAGAGACCCAGTACTTC,CASSPSGTEKETQYF
.,TRBJ2-3,TRBV7-9,TRBD1,TGTGCCAGCAGCTCTGAGGACAGGTTCACAGATACGCAGTATTTT,CASSSEDRFTDTQYF
.,TRBJ1-5,TRBV6-5,.,TGTGCCAGCCACGAACAGAGCAATCAGCCCCAGCATTTT,CASHEQSNQPQHF
.,TRBJ1-1,TRBV4-3,.,TGCGCCAGCAGCCAAGGGGTACGGGGGGCAACTGAAGCTTTCTTT,CASSQGVRGATEAFF
.,TRBJ1-4,TRBV18,.,TGTGCCAGCTCACCCGGACAGTCAAATGAAAAACTGTTTTTT,CASSPGQSNEKLFF
.,TRBJ1-2,TRBV27,.,TGTGCCAGCAGTTCCCGAGTGGGGGCTGTCTATGGCTACACCTTC,CASSSRVGAVYGYTF
.,TRBJ1-5,TRBV9,TRBD1,TGTGCCAGCAGCTCTACAGGGACAGAAAGGCAGCCCCAGCATTTT,CASSSTGTERQPQHF
.,TRBJ2-7,TRBV5-1,TRBD2,TGCGCCAGCAGCTTCGATCCCGGGACTACAGCCTACGAGCAGTACTTC,CASSFDPGTTAYEQYF
.,TRBJ2-1,TRBV5-1,TRBD2,TGCGCCAGCAGCCCGGGGGCTAGCGGGGTGGCCAATGAGCAGTTCTTC,CASSPGASGVANEQFF
once,TRBJ2-6,TRBV5-1,.,TGCGCCAGCAGCGGCGGAGGTAAGGGTTTATCTGGGGCCAACGTCCTGACTTTC,CASSGGGKGLSGANVLTF
.,TRBJ1-1,TRBV5-6,.,TGTGCCAGCAGCTCGGGAGGTGCCATTGAAGCTTTCTTT,CASSSGGAIEAFF
.,TRBJ1-6,TRBV7-9,TRBD1,TGTGCCAGCAGCTCCACGAGGGGGCGGCATCCGGATTCACCCCTCCACTTT,CASSSTRGRHPDSPLHF
.,TRBJ1-1,TRBV6-2/TRBV6-3,.,TGTGCCAGCAGTTACTCGGGGACACAGAACACTGAAGCTTTCTTT,CASSYSGTQNTEAFF
.,TRBJ1-5,TRBV28,.,TGTGCCAGCAGTTTAGTACAGTCTGATCAGCCCCAGCATTTT,CASSLVQSDQPQHF
.,TRBJ2-3,TRBV2,TRBD2,TGTGCCAGCAGTGACCCGTTTACTAGCGGGGGGATCGGGGATACGCAGTATTTT,CASSDPFTSGGIGDTQYF
.,TRBJ1-4,TRBV11-2,.,TGTGCCAGCAGCTTAGGAGAAAAACTGTTTTTT,CASSLGEKLFF
.,TRBJ2-2,TRBV13,.,TGTGCCAGCAGCTTAGAAGGGCGCACCGGGGAGCTGTTTTTT,CASSLEGRTGELFF
.,TRBJ2-1,TRBV4-1,.,TGCGCCAGCAGCCAAGGAGGGGGGGGCAGCTCCTACAATGAGCAGTTCTTC,CASSQGGGGSSYNEQFF
.,TRBJ2-7,TRBV19,.,TGTGCCTCGTTCGACGGGTTCTCCGAGCAGTACTTC,CASFDGFSEQYF
.,TRBJ2-5,TRBV3-1/TRBV3-2,.,TGTGCCAGCAGACCCATGCGAGGGACGAGGATAGAGACCCAGTACTTC,CASRPMRGTRIETQYF
.,TRBJ1-5,TRBV6-1,.,TGTGCCAGCAGTGAAGCAGGTAGCAATCAGCCCCAGCATTTT,CASSEAGSNQPQHF
.,TRBJ1-2,TRBV6-4,.,TGTGCCAGCAGTGACTCGAACAACTATGGCTACACCTTC,CASSDSNNYGYTF
.,TRBJ1-5,TRBV19,.,TGTGCCAGTAGTATGGGGGGGGCCAGGGGTCAGCCCCAGCATTTT,CASSMGGARGQPQHF
.,TRBJ1-3,TRBV6-6,.,TGTGCCAGCAGTTACAGGGAGGGAGCTGGAAACACCATATATTTT,CASSYREGAGNTIYF
.,TRBJ1-2,TRBV30,.,TGTGCCTGGAGTCACATATGGAACTATGGCTACACCTTC,CAWSHIWNYGYTF
.,TRBJ2-3,TRBV6-2/TRBV6-3,.,TGTGCCAGCAGCCGCGTAGGGCGAGGCACAGATACGCAGTATTTT,CASSRVGRGTDTQYF
.,TRBJ1-6,TRBV27,.,TGTGCCAGCAGTTTGATTCGAGGGGGGAATTCACCCCTCCACTTT,CASSLIRGGNSPLHF
.,TRBJ1-5,TRBV27,.,TGTGCCAGCAGTTGGGGGGGCCTGGGCAATCAGCCCCAGCATTTT,CASSWGGLGNQPQHF
few,TRBJ1-6,TRBV10-3,.,TGTGCCATCACTTCAGTGGACAGAGATAATTCACCCCTCCACTTT,CAITSVDRDNSPLHF
.,TRBJ2-7,TRBV19,TRBD2,TGTGCCAGTAGTAATAGCGGGGGGGCCTACGAGCAGTACTTC,CASSNSGGAYEQYF
.,TRBJ1-2,TRBV4-3,.,TGCGCCAGCAGCCAAGCCCGAGACCGAACCCTGAGGACCTTC,CASSQARDRTLRTF
.,TRBJ1-5,TRBV29-1,.,TGCAGCGTAATCACTAATAGCAATCAGCCCCAGCATTTT,CSVITNSNQPQHF
.,TRBJ2-3,TRBV6-2/TRBV6-3,.,TGTGCCAGCAGTGCCCTCCGTGGGCAGGGCACAGATACGCAGTATTTT,CASSALRGQGTDTQYF
.,TRBJ1-1,TRBV6-5,.,TGTGCCAGCGAATCGCAGGGTGCCGAAGCTTTCTTT,CASESQGAEAFF
.,TRBJ2-7,TRBV11-1,.,TGTGCCAGCAGCTTAGAAACAGGTGGTGACTACGAGCAGTACTTC,CASSLETGGDYEQYF
.,TRBJ2-1,TRBV7-6,TRBD2,TGTGCCAGCAACTCCGGCGGGAGAACCTACAATGAGCAGTTCTTC,CASNSGGRTYNEQFF
.,TRBJ1-4,TRBV19,.,TGTGCCAGTAGTATATTAGGGGCAACTAATGAAAAACTGTTTTTT,CASSILGATNEKLFF
.,TRBJ2-1,TRBV6-2/TRBV6-3,.,TGTGCCAGCAGTCCGGTGACCGGAGGATGGTACAATGAGCAGTTCTTC,CASSPVTGGWYNEQFF
.,TRBJ1-5,TRBV10-3,.,TGTGCCATCAGTGAGTCGGGGACACCAGCTAGCAATCAGCCCCAGCATTTT,CAISESGTPASNQPQHF
.,TRBJ1-4,TRBV15,.,TGTGCCACCAGCAGAGTTTTGAGGGACGATGAAAAACTGTTTTTT,CATSRVLRDDEKLFF
.,TRBJ1-1,TRBV13,.,TGTGCCAGCAGCTTTTTCTTGAAGGACGGGGCTAGCACTGAAGCTTTCTTT,CASSFFLKDGASTEAFF